This entry lists 23 T cell receptor beta chains sequenced from one sample in a study of identical twins. TCRdb ran MiXCR on the 5' RACE reads and lists one entry per CDR3 protein. The data show more than 600,000 distinct CDR3 sequences, about 18% seen once. The data were also submitted as part of a second study, on T cells expressing NK-cell markers.

The material sequenced was PBMCs. These receptors originate from a woman aged 18-29 years in good health.

This clonotype was seen only once. V gene TRBV5-1 combines with J gene TRBJ2-1, with 8 positions matching TRBD2. After removal of 1 base from V and 7 bases from J, the junction contained 7 bases not matched to a gene. The CDR3 is made up of 15 amino acids. Looked up from germline, CDR1 is SGHRS and CDR2 is YFSETQ. CDR3 region: CASSLMAGGTNEQFF. The CDR3 DNA reads TGCGCCAGCAGCTTGATGGCGGGAGGCACGAATGAGCAGTTCTTC.

The chain couples TRBV5-1 to TRBJ2-3; D perhaps matches TRBD2 (6 bases). CDR3 length: 16 amino acids. V dropped 7 bases and J dropped 2 bases, with 20 bases sitting between them. Germline lookup yields CDR1 SGHRS and CDR2 YFSETQ. CDR3 loop: CASSPRGSGNTDTQYF. The CDR3 DNA is TGCGCCAGCTCGCCGCGGGGCAGCGGAAACACAGATACGCAGTATTTT.

This clonotype turned up a few times. The rearrangement uses TRBV3-1 and TRBJ2-1, with D perhaps being TRBD1 or TRBD2 (5 bases each). CDR1 is LGHDT and CDR2 is YNNKEL in the germline V gene (reference sequence). There are 15 residues in the CDR3. V lost 5 bases, J lost 0 bases, and 11 bases lay in between. The CDR3, as DNA: TGTGCCAGCAGCTACTGGGGGAGCTCCTACAATGAGCAGTTCTTC. This translates into CASSYWGSSYNEQFF.

This chain uses TRBV20-1 with TRBJ2-7; D is perhaps TRBD2 (6 bases). CDR1 and CDR2 (germline): DFQATT, SNEGSKA (reference sequence). Trimming left V 4 bases short and J 0 bases short, with 16 bases between. This CDR3 spans 15 amino acids. The DNA of the CDR3 is TGCAGTGCTACCCAGCGGGCCCCGAGCTCCTACGAGCAGTACTTC. It encodes CSATQRAPSSYEQYF.

This rearrangement joins TRBV3-1 to TRBJ2-1; tentative D call: TRBD2 (7 bases). Per germline, CDR1 LGHDT and CDR2 YNNKEL (reference sequence). Trimming left V 5 bases short and J 7 bases short, with 21 bases between. This CDR3 region has 16 residues. CDR3 DNA: TGTGCCAGCAGCTCCCAGGGAGGGGGGGCATCGAATGAGCAGTTCTTC. Protein product: CASSSQGGGASNEQFF.

The chain recombines TRBV12-3 or TRBV12-4 with TRBJ2-1, with D unresolved. The CDR3 sequence is 12 residues long. V was clipped by 5 bases and J by 10 bases, with 12 bases between them. The CDR3 DNA sequence: TGTGCCAGCAGTGAAACACCCAGGGAGCAGTTCTTC. Its protein product is CASSETPREQFF.

The rearrangement uses TRBV7-9 and TRBJ2-1; tentative D call: TRBD2 (6 bases). Germline V gene data show CDR1 as SEHNR and CDR2 as FQNEAQ (reference sequence). V lost 1 base to trimming and J lost 6 bases, with 13 bases between them. CDR3 length equals 15 residues. The chain's CDR3 is CASSLVIGGLNEQFF. CDR3 nucleotide sequence: TGTGCCAGCAGCTTAGTAATCGGGGGTCTCAATGAGCAGTTCTTC. The full variable domain, rest sourced from reference TRBV7-9 and TRBJ2-1, is DTGVSQNPRHKITKRGQNVTFRCDPISEHNRLYWYRQTLGQGPEFLTYFQNEAQLEKSRLLSDRFSAERPKGSFSTLEIQRTEQGDSAMYLCASSLVIGGLNEQFFGPGTRLTVL.

This clonotype was picked up a small number of times. The CDR3 sequence: CSATLPGYNEQFF. Written as DNA, the CDR3 is TGCAGTGCTACCCTCCCGGGTTACAATGAGCAGTTCTTC. V usage is TRBV20-1 and J usage is TRBJ2-1, with unresolved D. Germline assignment: CDR1 DFQATT and CDR2 SNEGSKA (reference sequence). Trimming removed 4 bases from V and 4 bases from J, with 11 bases in between. CDR3 length: 13 residues.

This chain uses TRBV7-9 with TRBJ2-3, with a possible D match to TRBD1 (6 bases). Trimming shortened V by 3 bases and J by 2 bases, and 15 bases separated the two germline ends. The V gene's germline CDR1 is SEHNR and CDR2 FQNEAQ (reference sequence). The CDR3 loop spans 16 amino acids. The CDR3 here is CASSFLRGSNTDTQYF. CDR3 in DNA: TGTGCCAGCAGCTTTCTGAGGGGGTCCAACACAGATACGCAGTATTTT.

This chain connects TRBV12-5 to TRBJ2-2; D gene ambiguous. The CDR3 consists of 11 residues. Trimming removed 6 bases from V and 6 bases from J, with 5 bases in between. Per the germline V gene, CDR1 is LGHNT and CDR2 is FRNRAP. The chain's CDR3 is CASGQAGELFF. The CDR3 bases are TGTGCTAGTGGCCAGGCCGGGGAGCTGTTTTTT.

This clonotype was seen only a few times. The rearrangement links TRBV6-5 to TRBJ2-4, with 7 positions matching TRBD2. The CDR3 sequence is 15 residues long. Germline V CDR1 and CDR2: MNHEY, SVGAGI. V was pared by 7 bases and J by 3 bases, with 9 bases of the junction left unmatched. CDR3 region: CASIMGGSGKNIQYF. CDR3 bases: TGTGCCAGCATTATGGGCGGGAGCGGCAAAAACATTCAGTACTTC.

This clonotype turned up a few times. The CDR3 reads CASRKDRGYQETQYF. The CDR3 DNA is TGCGCCAGCAGAAAGGACAGGGGGTACCAAGAGACCCAGTACTTC. J is TRBJ2-5 and V is TRBV5-1; 10 bases are shared with TRBD1. V lost 5 bases, J lost 0 bases, and 4 bases stayed unmatched. The CDR3 loop spans 15 amino acids. CDR1 SGHRS and CDR2 YFSETQ come from the germline V gene.

CDR3 sequence reads: CASSQDSPGEQFF. The DNA of the CDR3 is TGTGCCAGCAGCCAGGACAGCCCCGGTGAGCAGTTCTTC. V is TRBV27 and J is TRBJ2-1; a weak D match, TRBD1 (6 bases). The CDR3 is 13 amino acids. Germline CDR1 and CDR2: MNHEY and SMNVEV (reference sequence). Trimming pared 6 bases from V and 9 bases from J, leaving 15 bases between.

In its sample, this clonotype was seen a few times. The J gene is TRBJ2-7, the V gene TRBV5-1; D is uncertain. CDR3 size: 16 residues. Trimming cost V 3 bases and J 2 bases, with 18 bases left between them. Germline loops: CDR1 SGHRS, CDR2 YFSETQ. The CDR3 DNA follows: TGCGCCAGCAGCTCAATGCTAGGGTCCCATACCTACGAGCAGTACTTC. Protein sequence: CASSSMLGSHTYEQYF.

This clonotype was observed at least ten times. V gene TRBV6-1 combines with J gene TRBJ2-1, with TRBD2 identical over 7 bases. Germline V gene data show CDR1 as MNHNS and CDR2 as SASEGT. CDR3 length: 15 amino acids. Trimming at V came to 8 bases and at J to 4 bases, leaving 11 bases not matched to a gene. CDR3 sequence reads: CASLSPGAGYNEQFF. For the CDR3, the DNA is TGTGCCAGCCTAAGCCCAGGAGCGGGGTACAATGAGCAGTTCTTC.

There are many counts of this clonotype. This chain uses TRBV29-1 with TRBJ2-5; a weak D match, TRBD1 (5 bases). Trimming left V 4 bases short and J 4 bases short, with 16 bases between. Per germline, CDR1 SQVTM and CDR2 ANQGSEA. This CDR3 comprises 14 residues. In nucleotides, the CDR3 is TGCAGCGTTGGGGGCAGGATATCTGGAGAGACCCAGTACTTC. Translated, it gives CSVGGRISGETQYF.

DNA for the CDR3: TGTGCCTGGAGGCCTCAGAACACCGGGGAGCTGTTTTTT. This codes for CAWRPQNTGELFF. The chain uses TRBV30 and TRBJ2-2; no definite D call. The germline V gene encodes CDR1 GTSNPN and CDR2 SVGIG (reference sequence). The CDR3 has 13 residues. V lost 3 bases to trimming and J lost 1 base, with 6 bases between them. Complete variable domain (other parts from reference TRBV30 and TRBJ2-2): SQTIHQWPATLVQPVGSPLSLECTVEGTSNPNLYWYRQAAGRGLQLLFYSVGIGQISSEVPQNLSASRPQDRQFILSSKKLLLSDSGFYLCAWRPQNTGELFFGEGSRLTVL.

This clonotype was counted only a few times. V is TRBV7-8 and J is TRBJ2-7; 7 nucleotides line up with TRBD1. The CDR3 spans 14 residues. Looked up from germline, CDR1 is SGHVS and CDR2 is FQNEAQ. With 4 bases clipped from V and 2 bases from J, the junction kept 5 bases outside the gene matches. CDR3 protein: CASSYRDSPYEQYF. CDR3 coding DNA: TGTGCCAGCAGCTACAGGGACAGCCCCTACGAGCAGTACTTC.

This clonotype was found a few times. CDR3 sequence: CATSIDRAATEAFF. The CDR3 DNA follows: TGTGCCACCAGCATTGACAGGGCCGCCACTGAAGCTTTCTTT. V and J are TRBV15 and TRBJ1-1, with 7 bases lining up with TRBD1. The CDR3 spans 14 residues. Germline loops: CDR1 LNHNV, CDR2 YYDKDF (reference sequence). V was clipped by 4 bases and J by 4 bases; unmatched bases: 6.

The chain combines TRBV5-1 with TRBJ2-1; D is perhaps TRBD1 (6 bases). V shed 6 bases and J shed 7 bases, with 23 bases lying between them. The germline CDR1 and CDR2 sequences are SGHRS and YFSETQ. The CDR3 is made up of 16 amino acids. CDR3 residues: CASKRSAGQTSNEQFF. DNA for the CDR3: TGCGCCAGCAAGAGGTCGGCAGGACAGACTTCTAATGAGCAGTTCTTC. Filled out from reference TRBV5-1 and TRBJ2-1, the complete variable domain reads KAGVTQTPRYLIKTRGQQVTLSCSPISGHRSVSWYQQTPGQGLQFLFEYFSETQRNKGNFPGRFSGRQFSNSRSEMNVSTLELGDSALYLCASKRSAGQTSNEQFFGPGTRLTVL.

This chain connects TRBV6-5 to TRBJ2-1; no firm D call. V was cut by 7 bases and J by 7 bases, with 8 bases left in between. Looked up from germline, CDR1 is MNHEY and CDR2 is SVGAGI. The CDR3 is 11 residues long. The CDR3 here is CASTTANEQFF. The CDR3 DNA is TGTGCCAGCACTACAGCTAATGAGCAGTTCTTC.

This clonotype showed up just a few times. The V gene is TRBV3-1, the J gene TRBJ2-1, with TRBD2 matching over 10 bases. This CDR3 region has 15 residues. The junction had 9 bases not matched to a gene; V was cut back by 4 bases and J by 9 bases. Germline CDR1 reads LGHDT; CDR2 reads YNNKEL (reference sequence). The chain's CDR3 is CASSPELAGDVEQFF. The CDR3 DNA sequence: TGTGCCAGCAGCCCGGAGCTAGCGGGAGATGTTGAGCAGTTCTTC.

The rearrangement joins TRBV29-1 to TRBJ2-5; 9 bases are a match to TRBD1. The V segment lost 2 bases and the J segment 4 bases; nucleotides outside the gene matches: 5. This CDR3 spans 14 amino acids. Germline lookup yields CDR1 SQVTM and CDR2 ANQGSEA. In DNA form, the CDR3 reads TGCAGCGTTGAACCGGGACAGGGAGGAGAGACCCAGTACTTC. It is translated as CSVEPGQGGETQYF.